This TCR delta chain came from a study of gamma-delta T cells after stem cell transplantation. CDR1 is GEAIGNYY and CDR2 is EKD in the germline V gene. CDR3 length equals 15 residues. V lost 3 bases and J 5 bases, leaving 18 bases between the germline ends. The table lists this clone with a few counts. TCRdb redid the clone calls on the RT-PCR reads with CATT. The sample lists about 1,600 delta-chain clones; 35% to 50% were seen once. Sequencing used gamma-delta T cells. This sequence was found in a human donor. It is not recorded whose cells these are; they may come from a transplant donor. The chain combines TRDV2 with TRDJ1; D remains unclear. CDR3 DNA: TGTGCCTGTGACCCCTTAACTGACAGAGATGATAAACTCATCTTT. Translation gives CACDPLTDRDDKLIF.